This T cell receptor beta chain comes out of a study of CD8 T cells in Susac syndrome. From blood CD8+ and CD4+ T cells, the TCR beta chain was sequenced. The multiple sclerosis controls, all treatment-naive patients, had relapsing-remitting disease that was stable or active. An input of roughly 0.5 to 1 ug of RNA was subjected to reverse transcription using random hexamers. immunoSEQ multiplex PCR amplified TCR beta CDR3 across 54 Vbeta, 13 Jbeta. One entry per CDR3 protein, called by TCRdb with MiXCR from the immunoSEQ multiplex PCR reads. The sample includes approximately 150,000 distinct CDR3 sequences, approximately 94% seen only once; the top ten take about 0.09%. Trimming pared 5 bases from V and 5 bases from J, leaving 13 bases between. CDR3 size: 14 residues. Germline V lookup: CDR1 KGHDR, CDR2 SFDVKD.

The rearrangement uses TRBV24-1 and TRBJ2-3; D is unresolved. The TCR was taken from a human donor with multiple sclerosis. Sequences were obtained from CD4+ T cells from PBMCs. The CDR3 nucleotides are TGTGCCACCAGTGCCCAGGATGGAGTAGATACGCAGTATTTT. It translates to CATSAQDGVDTQYF.